Here is one T cell receptor beta chain with its context. This sample stems from a study of tumor T cells in aggressive B-cell lymphoma. The assay was immunoSEQ multiplex PCR, and TCRdb's table has in-frame clones only and misses some. Counted here are roughly 11,000 clones, 89% occurring once; the ten biggest clones make up 2.2%. Trimming took off 1 base at V and 2 bases at J, with 15 bases between the two ends. This CDR3 comprises 16 residues. Per germline, CDR1 SGHDN and CDR2 FVKESK. V usage is TRBV14 and J usage is TRBJ2-7; TRBD1 might be the D (7 bases). Sequencing was done on a sample of tumor tissue. This clonotype originated in an adult with diffuse large B cell lymphoma. CDR3 protein: CASSQGLRGTAYEQYF. Here the CDR3 DNA reads TGTGCCAGCAGCCAAGGTCTCCGCGGGACAGCCTACGAGCAGTACTTC. Variable domain in full (rest from reference TRBV14 and TRBJ2-7): EAGVTQFPSHSVIEKGQTVTLRCDPISGHDNLYWYRRVMGKEIKFLLHFVKESKQDESGMPNNRFLAERTGGTYSTLKVQPAELEDSGVYFCASSQGLRGTAYEQYFGPGTRLTVT.